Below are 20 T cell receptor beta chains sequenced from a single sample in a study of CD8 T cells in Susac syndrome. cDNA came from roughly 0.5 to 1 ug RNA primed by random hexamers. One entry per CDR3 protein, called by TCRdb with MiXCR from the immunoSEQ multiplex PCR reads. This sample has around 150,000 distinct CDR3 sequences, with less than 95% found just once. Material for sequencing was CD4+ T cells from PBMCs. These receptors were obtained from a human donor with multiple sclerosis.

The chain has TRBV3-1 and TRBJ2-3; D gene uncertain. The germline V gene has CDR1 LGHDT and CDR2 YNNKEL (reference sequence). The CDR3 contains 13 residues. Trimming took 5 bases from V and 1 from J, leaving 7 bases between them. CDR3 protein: CASSRLRTDTQYF. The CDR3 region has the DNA TGTGCCAGCAGCAGGTTACGCACAGATACGCAGTATTTT.

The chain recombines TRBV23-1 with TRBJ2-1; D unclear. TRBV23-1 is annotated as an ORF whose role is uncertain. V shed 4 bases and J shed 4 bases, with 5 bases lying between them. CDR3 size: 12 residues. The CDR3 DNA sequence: TGCGCCAGCAGTCCCGGGTACAATGAGCAGTTCTTC. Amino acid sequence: CASSPGYNEQFF.

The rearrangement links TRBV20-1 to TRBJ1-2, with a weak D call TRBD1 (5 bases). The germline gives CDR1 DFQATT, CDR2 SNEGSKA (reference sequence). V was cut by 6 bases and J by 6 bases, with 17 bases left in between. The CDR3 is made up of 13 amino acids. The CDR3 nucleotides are TGCAGTGCGCCCAACCGGCAGGGTGATGGCTACACCTTC. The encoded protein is CSAPNRQGDGYTF.

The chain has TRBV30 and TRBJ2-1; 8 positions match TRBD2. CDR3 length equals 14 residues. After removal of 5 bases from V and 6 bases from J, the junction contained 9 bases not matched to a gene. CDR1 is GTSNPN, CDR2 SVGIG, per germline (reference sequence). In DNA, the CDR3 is TGTGCCTGGGAGGGAGCGGGAGAAGGCAATGAGCAGTTCTTC. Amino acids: CAWEGAGEGNEQFF. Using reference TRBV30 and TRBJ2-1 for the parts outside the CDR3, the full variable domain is SQTIHQWPATLVQPVGSPLSLECTVEGTSNPNLYWYRQAAGRGLQLLFYSVGIGQISSEVPQNLSASRPQDRQFILSSKKLLLSDSGFYLCAWEGAGEGNEQFFGPGTRLTVL.

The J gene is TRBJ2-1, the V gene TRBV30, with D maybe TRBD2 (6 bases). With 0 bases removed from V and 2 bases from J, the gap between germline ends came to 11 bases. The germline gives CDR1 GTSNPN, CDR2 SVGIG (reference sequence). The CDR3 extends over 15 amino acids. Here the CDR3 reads CAWSVHGSTYNEQFF. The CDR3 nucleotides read TGTGCCTGGAGTGTACACGGGAGTACCTACAATGAGCAGTTCTTC.

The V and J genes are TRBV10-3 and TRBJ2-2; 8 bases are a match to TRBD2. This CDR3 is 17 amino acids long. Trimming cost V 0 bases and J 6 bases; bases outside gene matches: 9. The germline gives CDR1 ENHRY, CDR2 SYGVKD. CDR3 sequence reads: CAISESILSGRAGELFF. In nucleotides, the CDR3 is TGTGCCATCAGTGAGTCAATATTGAGCGGGAGAGCCGGGGAGCTGTTTTTT.

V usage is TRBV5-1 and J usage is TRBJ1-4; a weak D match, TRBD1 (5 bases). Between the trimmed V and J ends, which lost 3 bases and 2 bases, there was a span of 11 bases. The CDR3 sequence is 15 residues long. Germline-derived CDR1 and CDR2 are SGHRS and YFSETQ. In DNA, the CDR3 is TGCGCCAGCAGCTCCCGCGAGGGGACTAATGAAAAACTGTTTTTT. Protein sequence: CASSSREGTNEKLFF. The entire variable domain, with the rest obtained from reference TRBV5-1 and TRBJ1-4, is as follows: KAGVTQTPRYLIKTRGQQVTLSCSPISGHRSVSWYQQTPGQGLQFLFEYFSETQRNKGNFPGRFSGRQFSNSRSEMNVSTLELGDSALYLCASSSREGTNEKLFFGSGTQLSVL.

Here the CDR3 DNA reads TGTGCCAGCACTAGGGTTGGTGGAAACACCATATATTTT. This codes for CASTRVGGNTIYF. The chain is built from TRBV2 and TRBJ1-3; the D is unclear. V lost 7 bases, J lost 3 bases, and 10 bases lay in between. Germline CDR1 and CDR2: SNHLY and FYNNEI. The CDR3 consists of 13 residues.

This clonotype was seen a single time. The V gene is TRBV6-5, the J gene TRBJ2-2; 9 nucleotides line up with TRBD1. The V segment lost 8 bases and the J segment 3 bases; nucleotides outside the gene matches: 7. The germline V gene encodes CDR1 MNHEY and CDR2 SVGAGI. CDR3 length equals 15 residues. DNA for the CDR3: TGTGCCAGCCACGAGGGACAGGGATACACCGGGGAGCTGTTTTTT. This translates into CASHEGQGYTGELFF.

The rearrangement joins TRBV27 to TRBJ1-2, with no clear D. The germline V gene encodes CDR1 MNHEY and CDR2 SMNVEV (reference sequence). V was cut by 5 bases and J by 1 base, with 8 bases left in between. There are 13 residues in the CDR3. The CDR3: CASSPQLNYGYTF. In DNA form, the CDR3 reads TGTGCCAGCAGTCCCCAGCTTAACTATGGCTACACCTTC.

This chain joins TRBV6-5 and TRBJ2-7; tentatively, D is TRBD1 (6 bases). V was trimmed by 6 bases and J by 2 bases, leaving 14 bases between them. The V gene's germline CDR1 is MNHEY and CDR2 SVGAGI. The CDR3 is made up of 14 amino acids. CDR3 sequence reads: CASSQLQGPYEQYF. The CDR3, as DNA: TGTGCCAGCAGCCAATTACAGGGACCCTACGAGCAGTACTTC.

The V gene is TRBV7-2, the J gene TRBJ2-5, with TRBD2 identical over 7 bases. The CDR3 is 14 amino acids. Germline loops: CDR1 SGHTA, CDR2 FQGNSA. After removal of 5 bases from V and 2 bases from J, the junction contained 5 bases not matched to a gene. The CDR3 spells CASSPSGMQETQYF. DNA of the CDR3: TGTGCCAGCAGCCCCAGCGGGATGCAAGAGACCCAGTACTTC.

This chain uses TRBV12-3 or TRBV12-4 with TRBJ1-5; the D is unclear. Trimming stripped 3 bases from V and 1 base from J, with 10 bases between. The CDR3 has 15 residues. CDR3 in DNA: TGTGCCAGCAGTTTCTCATCGCGGAGCAATCAGCCCCAGCATTTT. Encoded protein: CASSFSSRSNQPQHF.

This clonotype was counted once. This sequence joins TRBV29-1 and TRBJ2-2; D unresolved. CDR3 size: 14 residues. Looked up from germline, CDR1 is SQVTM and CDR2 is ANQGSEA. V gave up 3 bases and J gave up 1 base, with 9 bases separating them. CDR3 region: CSVESGQNTGELFF. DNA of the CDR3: TGCAGCGTTGAGTCTGGCCAGAACACCGGGGAGCTGTTTTTT.

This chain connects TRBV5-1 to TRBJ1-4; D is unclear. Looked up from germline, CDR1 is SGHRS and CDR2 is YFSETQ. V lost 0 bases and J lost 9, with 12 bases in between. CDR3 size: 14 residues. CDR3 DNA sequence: TGCGCCAGCAGCTTGGGACCGGAACAGCAAAAACTGTTTTTT. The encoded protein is CASSLGPEQQKLFF.

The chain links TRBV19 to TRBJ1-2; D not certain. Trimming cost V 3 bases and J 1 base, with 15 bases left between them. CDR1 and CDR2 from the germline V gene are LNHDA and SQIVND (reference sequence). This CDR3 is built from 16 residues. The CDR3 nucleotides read TGTGCCAGTAGTATCGGCAGGTCAGGACGTAACTATGGCTACACCTTC. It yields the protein CASSIGRSGRNYGYTF.

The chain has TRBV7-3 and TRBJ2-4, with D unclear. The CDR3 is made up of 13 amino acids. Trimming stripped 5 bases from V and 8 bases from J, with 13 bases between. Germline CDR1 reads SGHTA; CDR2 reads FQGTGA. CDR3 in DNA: TGTGCCAGCAGCCTATATGATAGGGACATTCAGTACTTC. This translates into CASSLYDRDIQYF.

CDR3 protein: CASSRATTYEQYF. CDR3 coding DNA: TGTGCCAGCAGTCGGGCAACGACCTACGAGCAGTACTTC. The chain joins TRBV28 to TRBJ2-7; D gene ambiguous. V was pared by 5 bases and J by 2 bases, with 10 bases between. The CDR3 is 13 amino acids. Germline V CDR1 and CDR2: MDHEN, SYDVKM.

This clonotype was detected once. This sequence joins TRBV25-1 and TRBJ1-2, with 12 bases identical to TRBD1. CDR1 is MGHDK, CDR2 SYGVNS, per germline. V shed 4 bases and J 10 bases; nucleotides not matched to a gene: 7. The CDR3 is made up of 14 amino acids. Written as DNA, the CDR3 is TGTGCCAGCAGTGCCGGGACAGGGGGCGCGGACTACACCTTC. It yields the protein CASSAGTGGADYTF.

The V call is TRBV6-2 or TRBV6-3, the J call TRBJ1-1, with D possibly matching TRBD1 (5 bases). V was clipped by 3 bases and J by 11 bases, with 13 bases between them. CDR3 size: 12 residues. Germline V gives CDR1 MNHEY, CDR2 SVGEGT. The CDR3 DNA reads TGTGCCAGCAGTTATGGAGGGACGGGTGCTTTCTTT. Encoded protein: CASSYGGTGAFF.